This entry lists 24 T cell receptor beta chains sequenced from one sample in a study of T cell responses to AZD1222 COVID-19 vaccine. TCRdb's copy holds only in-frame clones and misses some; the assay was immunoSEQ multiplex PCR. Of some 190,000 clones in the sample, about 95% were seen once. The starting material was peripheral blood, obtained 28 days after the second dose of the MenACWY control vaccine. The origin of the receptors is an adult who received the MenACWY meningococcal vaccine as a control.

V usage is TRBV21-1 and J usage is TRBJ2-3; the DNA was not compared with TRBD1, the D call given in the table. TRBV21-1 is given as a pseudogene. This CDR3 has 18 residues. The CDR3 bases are TGTGCCAGCAGCAAAGTAGGGGTTGCAGGGGGTCGCTCAGATACGCAGTATTTT. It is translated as CASSKVGVAGGRSDTQYF.

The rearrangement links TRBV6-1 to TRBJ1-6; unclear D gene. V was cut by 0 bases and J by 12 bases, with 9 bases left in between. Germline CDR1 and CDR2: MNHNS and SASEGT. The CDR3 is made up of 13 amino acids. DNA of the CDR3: TGTGCCAGCAGTGAAGCGCTTCAAGGACCCCTCCACTTT. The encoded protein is CASSEALQGPLHF.

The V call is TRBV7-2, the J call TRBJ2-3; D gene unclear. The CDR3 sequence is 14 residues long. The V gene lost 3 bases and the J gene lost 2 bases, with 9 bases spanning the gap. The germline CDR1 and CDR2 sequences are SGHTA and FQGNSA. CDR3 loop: CASSLSPTTDTQYF. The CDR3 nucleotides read TGTGCCAGCAGCTTGTCTCCTACCACAGATACGCAGTATTTT.

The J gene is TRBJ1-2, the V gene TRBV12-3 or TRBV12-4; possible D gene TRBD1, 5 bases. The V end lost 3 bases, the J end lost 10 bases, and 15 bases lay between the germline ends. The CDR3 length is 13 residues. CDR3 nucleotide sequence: TGTGCCAGCAGTTTCATCCCAGGGCTAGACTACACCTTC. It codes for CASSFIPGLDYTF.

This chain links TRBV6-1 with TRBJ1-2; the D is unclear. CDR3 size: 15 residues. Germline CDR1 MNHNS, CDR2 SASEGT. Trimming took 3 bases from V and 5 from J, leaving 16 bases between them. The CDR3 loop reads CASSEANLPEYGYTF. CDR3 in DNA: TGTGCCAGCAGTGAGGCTAACCTTCCCGAATATGGCTACACCTTC.

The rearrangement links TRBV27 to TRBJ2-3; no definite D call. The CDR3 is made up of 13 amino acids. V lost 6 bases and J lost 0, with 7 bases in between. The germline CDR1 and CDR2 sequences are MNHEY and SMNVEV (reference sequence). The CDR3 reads CASSGTSTDTQYF. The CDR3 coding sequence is TGTGCCAGCAGCGGAACTAGCACAGATACGCAGTATTTT.

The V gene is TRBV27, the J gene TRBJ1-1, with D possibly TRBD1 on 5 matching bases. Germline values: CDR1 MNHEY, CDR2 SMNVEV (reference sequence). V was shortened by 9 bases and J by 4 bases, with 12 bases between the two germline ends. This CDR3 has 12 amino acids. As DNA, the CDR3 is TGTGCCAGTAGAGACAGTTTCACTGAAGCTTTCTTT. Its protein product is CASRDSFTEAFF.

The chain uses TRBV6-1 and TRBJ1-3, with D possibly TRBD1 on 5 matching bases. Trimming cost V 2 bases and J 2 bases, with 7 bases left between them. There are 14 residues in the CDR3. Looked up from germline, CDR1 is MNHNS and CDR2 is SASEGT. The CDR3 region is CASSEQGPGNTIYF. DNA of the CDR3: TGTGCCAGCAGTGAACAGGGTCCTGGAAACACCATATATTTT.

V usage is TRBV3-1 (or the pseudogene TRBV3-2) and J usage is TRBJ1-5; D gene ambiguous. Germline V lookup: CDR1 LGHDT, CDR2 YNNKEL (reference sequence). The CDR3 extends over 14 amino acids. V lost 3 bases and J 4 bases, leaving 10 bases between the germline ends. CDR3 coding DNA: TGTGCCAGCAGCCACTCGACTCGTAATCAGCCCCAGCATTTT. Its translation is CASSHSTRNQPQHF.

CDR3 sequence (DNA): TGTGCCACCAGTGATTTGCAGGGAAGCAGCAACACCGGGGAGCTGTTTTTT. The encoded protein is CATSDLQGSSNTGELFF. The gene calls are TRBV24-1 and TRBJ2-2; possibly TRBD1 for D (5 bases). Germline V lookup: CDR1 KGHDR, CDR2 SFDVKD. The V gene lost 0 bases and the J gene lost 2 bases, with 12 bases spanning the gap. The length of the CDR3 is 17 residues.

CDR3 bases: TGTGCCAGCAGCCGGTTCGGCGGGAGGGATGCCGGGGAGCTGTTTTTT. Its protein is CASSRFGGRDAGELFF. The chain links TRBV7-2 to TRBJ2-2; 9 bases are shared with TRBD2. This CDR3 is built from 16 residues. The germline gives CDR1 SGHTA, CDR2 FQGNSA. The J segment lost 6 bases and the V segment lost 5 bases, leaving 10 bases of the junction unmatched.

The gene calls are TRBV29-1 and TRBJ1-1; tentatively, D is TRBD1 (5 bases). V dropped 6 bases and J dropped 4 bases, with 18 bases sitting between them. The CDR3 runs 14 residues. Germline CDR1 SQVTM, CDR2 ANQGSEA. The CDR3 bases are TGCAGCGTGAACCGGGACCCAACCTTCACTGAAGCTTTCTTT. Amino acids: CSVNRDPTFTEAFF.

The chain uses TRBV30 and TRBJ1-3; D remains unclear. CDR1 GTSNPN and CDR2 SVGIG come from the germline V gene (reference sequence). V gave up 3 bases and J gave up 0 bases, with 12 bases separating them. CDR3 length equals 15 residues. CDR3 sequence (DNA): TGTGCCTGGAGCCCTAGACGAATCTCTGGAAACACCATATATTTT. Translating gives CAWSPRRISGNTIYF.

This CDR3 is CASSVGPGVAGELFF. CDR3 DNA sequence: TGTGCCAGCAGCGTAGGGCCGGGGGTTGCCGGGGAGCTGTTTTTT. The genes are TRBV9 and TRBJ2-2; the D gene is possibly TRBD2 (6 bases). CDR3 size: 15 residues. From germline, CDR1 is SGDLS and CDR2 YYNGEE. V lost 0 bases and J 6 bases, leaving 12 bases between the germline ends. Full variable domain (rest looked up from reference TRBV9 and TRBJ2-2): DSGVTQTPKHLITATGQRVTLRCSPRSGDLSVYWYQQSLDQGLQFLIQYYNGEERAKGNILERFSAQQFPDLHSELNLSSLELGDSALYFCASSVGPGVAGELFFGEGSRLTVL.

The CDR3 here is CASSSTVTDTQYF. DNA of the CDR3: TGTGCCAGCAGCTCGACAGTCACAGATACGCAGTATTTT. This chain links TRBV7-8 with TRBJ2-3; maybe TRBD1 (5 bases). Germline V CDR1 and CDR2: SGHVS, FQNEAQ. V lost 4 bases and J lost 2, with 7 bases in between. CDR3 length equals 13 residues.

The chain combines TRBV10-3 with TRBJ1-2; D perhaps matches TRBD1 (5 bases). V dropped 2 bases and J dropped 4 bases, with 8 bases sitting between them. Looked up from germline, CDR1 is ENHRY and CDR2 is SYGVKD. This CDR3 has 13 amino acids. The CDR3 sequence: CAISERQGYGYTF. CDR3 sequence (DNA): TGTGCCATCAGTGAGAGGCAGGGCTATGGCTACACCTTC.

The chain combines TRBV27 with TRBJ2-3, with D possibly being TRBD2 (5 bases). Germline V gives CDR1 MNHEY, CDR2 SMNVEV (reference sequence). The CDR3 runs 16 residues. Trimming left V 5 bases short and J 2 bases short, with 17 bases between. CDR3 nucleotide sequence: TGTGCCAGCAGTCCGTACCCCCCGGGGTCCACAGATACGCAGTATTTT. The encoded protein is CASSPYPPGSTDTQYF.

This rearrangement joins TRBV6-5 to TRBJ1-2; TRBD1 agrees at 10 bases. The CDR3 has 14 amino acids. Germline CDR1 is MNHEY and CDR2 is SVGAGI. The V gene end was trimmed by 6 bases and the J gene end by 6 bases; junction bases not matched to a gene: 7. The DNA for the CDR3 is TGTGCCAGCAGAGGACAGGGGGGTACCCATGGCTACACCTTC. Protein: CASRGQGGTHGYTF.

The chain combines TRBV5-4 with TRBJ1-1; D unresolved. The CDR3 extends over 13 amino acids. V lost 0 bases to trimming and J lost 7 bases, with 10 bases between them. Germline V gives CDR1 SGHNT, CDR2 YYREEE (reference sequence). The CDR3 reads CASSLASLGEAFF. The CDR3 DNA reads TGTGCCAGCAGCTTGGCATCATTGGGTGAAGCTTTCTTT.

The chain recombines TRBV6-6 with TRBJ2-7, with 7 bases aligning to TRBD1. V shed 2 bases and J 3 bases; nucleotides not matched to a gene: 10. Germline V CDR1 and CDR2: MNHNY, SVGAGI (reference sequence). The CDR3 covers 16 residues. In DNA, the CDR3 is TGTGCCAGCAGTTACGGGGGACAGCCTTTGGACTACGAGCAGTACTTC. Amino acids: CASSYGGQPLDYEQYF.

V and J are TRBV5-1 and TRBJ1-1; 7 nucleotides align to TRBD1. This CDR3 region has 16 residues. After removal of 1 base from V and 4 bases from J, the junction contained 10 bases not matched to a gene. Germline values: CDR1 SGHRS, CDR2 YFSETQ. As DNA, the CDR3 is TGCGCCAGCAGCTTGAATGGGGGACAGTCGGGCACTGAAGCTTTCTTT. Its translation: CASSLNGGQSGTEAFF.

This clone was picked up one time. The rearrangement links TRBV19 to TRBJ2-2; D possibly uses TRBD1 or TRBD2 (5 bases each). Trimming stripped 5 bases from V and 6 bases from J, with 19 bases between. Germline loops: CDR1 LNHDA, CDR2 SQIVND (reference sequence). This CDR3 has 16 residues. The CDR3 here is CASSPRLGRGPGELFF. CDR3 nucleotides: TGTGCCAGTAGTCCCCGTTTGGGACGGGGCCCCGGGGAGCTGTTTTTT.

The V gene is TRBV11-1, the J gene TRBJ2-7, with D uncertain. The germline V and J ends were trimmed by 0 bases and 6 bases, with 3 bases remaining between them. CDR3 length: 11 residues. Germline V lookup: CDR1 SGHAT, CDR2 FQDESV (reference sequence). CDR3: CASSLAGEQYF. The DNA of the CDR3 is TGTGCCAGCAGCTTAGCGGGCGAGCAGTACTTC.

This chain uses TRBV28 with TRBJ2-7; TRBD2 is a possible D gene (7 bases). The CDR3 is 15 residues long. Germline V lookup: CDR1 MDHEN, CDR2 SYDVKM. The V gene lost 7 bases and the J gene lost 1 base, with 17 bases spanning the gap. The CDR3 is CASTLLGGQSYEQYF. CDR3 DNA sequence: TGTGCCAGCACCCTTTTGGGGGGGCAGTCCTACGAGCAGTACTTC.